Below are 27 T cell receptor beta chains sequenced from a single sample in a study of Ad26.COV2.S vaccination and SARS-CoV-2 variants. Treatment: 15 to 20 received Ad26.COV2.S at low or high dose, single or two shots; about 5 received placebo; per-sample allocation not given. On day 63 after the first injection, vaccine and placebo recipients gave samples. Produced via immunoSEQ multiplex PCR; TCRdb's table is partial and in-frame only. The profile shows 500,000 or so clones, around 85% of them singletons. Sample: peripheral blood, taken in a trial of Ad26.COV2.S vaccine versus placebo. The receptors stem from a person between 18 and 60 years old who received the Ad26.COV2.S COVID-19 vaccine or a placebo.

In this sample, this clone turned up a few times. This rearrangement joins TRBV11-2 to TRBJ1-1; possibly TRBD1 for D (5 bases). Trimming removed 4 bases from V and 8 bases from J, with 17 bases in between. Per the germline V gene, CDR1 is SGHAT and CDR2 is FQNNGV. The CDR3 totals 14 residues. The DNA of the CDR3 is TGTGCCAGCAGCTCCCGTAATGTCGGGGGGGAAGCTTTCTTT. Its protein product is CASSSRNVGGEAFF.

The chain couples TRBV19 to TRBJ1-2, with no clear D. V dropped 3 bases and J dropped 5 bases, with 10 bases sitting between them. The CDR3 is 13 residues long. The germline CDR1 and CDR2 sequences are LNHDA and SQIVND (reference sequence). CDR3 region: CASSIEKEYGYTF. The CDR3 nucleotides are TGTGCCAGTAGTATCGAGAAGGAATATGGCTACACCTTC.

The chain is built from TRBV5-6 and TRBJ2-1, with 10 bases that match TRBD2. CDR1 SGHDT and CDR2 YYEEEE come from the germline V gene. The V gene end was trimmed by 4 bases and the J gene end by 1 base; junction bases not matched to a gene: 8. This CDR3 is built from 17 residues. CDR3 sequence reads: CASSPRTSGRSYNEQFF. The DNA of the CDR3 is TGTGCCAGCAGCCCCAGGACTAGCGGCCGATCCTACAATGAGCAGTTCTTC.

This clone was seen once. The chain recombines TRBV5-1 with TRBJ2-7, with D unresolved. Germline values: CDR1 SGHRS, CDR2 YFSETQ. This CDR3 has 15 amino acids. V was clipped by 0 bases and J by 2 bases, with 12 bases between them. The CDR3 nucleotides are TGCGCCAGCAGCTTGGCTGGCGGTTACACCTACGAGCAGTACTTC. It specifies CASSLAGGYTYEQYF.

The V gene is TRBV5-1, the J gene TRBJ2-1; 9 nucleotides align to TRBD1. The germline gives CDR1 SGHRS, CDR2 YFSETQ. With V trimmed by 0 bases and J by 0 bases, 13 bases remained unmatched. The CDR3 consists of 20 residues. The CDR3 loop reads CASSLGAGQGLTTSYNEQFF. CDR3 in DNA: TGCGCCAGCAGCTTGGGGGCGGGACAGGGTTTAACTACCTCCTACAATGAGCAGTTCTTC.

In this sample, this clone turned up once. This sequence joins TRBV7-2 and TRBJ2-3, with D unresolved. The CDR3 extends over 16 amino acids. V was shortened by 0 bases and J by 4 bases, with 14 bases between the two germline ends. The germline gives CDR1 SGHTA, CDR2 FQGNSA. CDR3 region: CASSLAPGPTSDTQYF. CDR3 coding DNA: TGTGCCAGCAGCTTAGCCCCCGGGCCCACCTCAGATACGCAGTATTTT. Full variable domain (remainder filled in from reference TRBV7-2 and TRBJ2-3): GAGVSQSPSNKVTEKGKDVELRCDPISGHTALYWYRQSLGQGLEFLIYFQGNSAPDKSGLPSDRFSAERTGGSVSTLTIQRTQQEDSAVYLCASSLAPGPTSDTQYFGPGTRLTVL.

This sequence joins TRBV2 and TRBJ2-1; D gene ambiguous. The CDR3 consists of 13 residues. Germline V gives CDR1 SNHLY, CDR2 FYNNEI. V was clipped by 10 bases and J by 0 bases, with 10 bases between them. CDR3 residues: CATRLGSYNEQFF. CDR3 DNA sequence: TGTGCCACTCGACTCGGCTCCTACAATGAGCAGTTCTTC. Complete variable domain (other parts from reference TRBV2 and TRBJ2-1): EPEVTQTPSHQVTQMGQEVILRCVPISNHLYFYWYRQILGQKVEFLVSFYNNEISEKSEIFDDQFSVERPDGSNFTLKIRSTKLEDSAMYFCATRLGSYNEQFFGPGTRLTVL.

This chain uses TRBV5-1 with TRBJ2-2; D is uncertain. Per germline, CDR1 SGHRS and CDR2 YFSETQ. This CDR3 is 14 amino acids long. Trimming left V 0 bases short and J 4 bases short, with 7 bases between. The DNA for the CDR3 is TGCGCCAGCAGCTTGGAAGGGATCACCGGGGAGCTGTTTTTT. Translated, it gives CASSLEGITGELFF.

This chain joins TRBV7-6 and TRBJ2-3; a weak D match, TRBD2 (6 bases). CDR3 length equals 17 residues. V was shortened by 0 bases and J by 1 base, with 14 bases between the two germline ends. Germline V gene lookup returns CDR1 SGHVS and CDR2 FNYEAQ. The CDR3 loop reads CASSLALTSGRTDTQYF. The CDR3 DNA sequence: TGTGCCAGCAGCTTAGCTTTGACTAGTGGCCGCACAGATACGCAGTATTTT.

CDR3 loop: CASVPQGSHSPLHF. The CDR3 DNA is TGTGCCAGCGTTCCTCAGGGTTCGCATTCACCCCTCCACTTT. The J gene is TRBJ1-6, the V gene TRBV5-4; weak D call: TRBD1 (5 bases). Germline V CDR1 and CDR2: SGHNT, YYREEE (reference sequence). The CDR3 covers 14 residues. Trimming cost V 7 bases and J 8 bases, with 16 bases left between them.

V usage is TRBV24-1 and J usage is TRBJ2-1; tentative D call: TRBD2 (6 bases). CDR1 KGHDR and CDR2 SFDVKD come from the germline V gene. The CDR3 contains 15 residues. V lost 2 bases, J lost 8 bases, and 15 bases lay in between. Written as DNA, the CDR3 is TGTGCCACCAGTGATTCCCCCGTAGCGGTCGATGAGCAGTTCTTC. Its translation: CATSDSPVAVDEQFF.

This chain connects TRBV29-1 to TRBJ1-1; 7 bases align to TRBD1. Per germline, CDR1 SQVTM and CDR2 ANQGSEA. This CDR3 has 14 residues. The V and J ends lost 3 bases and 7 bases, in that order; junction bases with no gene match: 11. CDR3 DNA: TGCAGCGTTGATTGGTACAGGGGATATAGTGAAGCTTTCTTT. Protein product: CSVDWYRGYSEAFF.

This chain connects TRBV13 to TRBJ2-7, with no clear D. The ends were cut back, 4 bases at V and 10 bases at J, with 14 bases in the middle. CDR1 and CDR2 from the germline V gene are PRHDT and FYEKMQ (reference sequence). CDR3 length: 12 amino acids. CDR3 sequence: CASSYLALPQYF. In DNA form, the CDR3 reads TGTGCCAGCAGCTACTTGGCTCTCCCTCAGTACTTC. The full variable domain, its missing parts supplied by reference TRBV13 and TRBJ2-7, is AAGVIQSPRHLIKEKRETATLKCYPIPRHDTVYWYQQGPGQDPQFLISFYEKMQSDKGSIPDRFSAQQFSDYHSELNMSSLELGDSALYFCASSYLALPQYFGPGTRLTVT.

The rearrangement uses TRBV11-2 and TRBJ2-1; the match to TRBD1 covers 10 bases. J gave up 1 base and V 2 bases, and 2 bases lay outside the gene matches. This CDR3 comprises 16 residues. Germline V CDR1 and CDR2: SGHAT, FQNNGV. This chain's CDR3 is CASSLQGQGSYNEQFF. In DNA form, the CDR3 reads TGTGCCAGCAGCTTACAGGGACAGGGGTCCTACAATGAGCAGTTCTTC.

CDR3 bases: TGTGCCAGCAACGCCCGAACAGATACGCAGTATTTT. It specifies CASNARTDTQYF. The genes are TRBV7-2 and TRBJ2-3; D call uncertain. V was clipped by 7 bases and J by 3 bases, with 8 bases between them. Germline V gene lookup returns CDR1 SGHTA and CDR2 FQGNSA. The CDR3 length is 12 residues.

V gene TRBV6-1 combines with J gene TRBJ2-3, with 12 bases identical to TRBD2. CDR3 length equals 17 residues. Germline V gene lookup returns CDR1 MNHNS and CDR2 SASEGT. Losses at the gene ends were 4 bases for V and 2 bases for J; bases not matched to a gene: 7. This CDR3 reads CASSGPSGRALTDTQYF. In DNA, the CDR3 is TGTGCCAGCAGTGGACCTAGCGGGAGGGCCCTCACAGATACGCAGTATTTT.

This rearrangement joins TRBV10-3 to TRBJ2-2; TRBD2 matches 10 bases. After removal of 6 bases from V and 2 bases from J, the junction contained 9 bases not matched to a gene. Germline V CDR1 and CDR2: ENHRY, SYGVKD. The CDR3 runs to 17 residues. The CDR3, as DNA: TGTGCCATCAGCAAAATAGGACTAGCGGTAAACACCGGGGAGCTGTTTTTT. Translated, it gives CAISKIGLAVNTGELFF.

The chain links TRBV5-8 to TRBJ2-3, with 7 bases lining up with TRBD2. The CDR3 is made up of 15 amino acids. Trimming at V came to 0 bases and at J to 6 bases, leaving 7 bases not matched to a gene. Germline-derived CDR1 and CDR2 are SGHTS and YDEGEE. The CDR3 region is CASSLGTRAPDTQYF. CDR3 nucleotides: TGTGCCAGCAGCTTGGGGACTAGGGCCCCCGATACGCAGTATTTT. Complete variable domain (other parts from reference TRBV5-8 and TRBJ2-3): EAGVTQSPTHLIKTRGQQATLRCSPISGHTSVYWYQQALGLGLQFLLWYDEGEERNRGNFPPRFSGRQFPNYSSELNVNALELEDSALYLCASSLGTRAPDTQYFGPGTRLTVL.

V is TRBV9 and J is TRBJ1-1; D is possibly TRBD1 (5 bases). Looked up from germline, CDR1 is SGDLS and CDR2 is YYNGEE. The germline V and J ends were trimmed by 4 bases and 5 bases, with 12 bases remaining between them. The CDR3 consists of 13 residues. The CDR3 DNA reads TGTGCCAGCAGCCCTCATCAGGGTACTGAAGCTTTCTTT. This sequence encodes CASSPHQGTEAFF.

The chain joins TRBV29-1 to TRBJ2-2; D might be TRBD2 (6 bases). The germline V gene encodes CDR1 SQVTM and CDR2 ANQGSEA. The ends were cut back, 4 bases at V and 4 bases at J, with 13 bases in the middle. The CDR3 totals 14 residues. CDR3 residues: CSVGRDAGTGELFF. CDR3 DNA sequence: TGCAGCGTTGGGCGGGACGCGGGCACCGGGGAGCTGTTTTTT.

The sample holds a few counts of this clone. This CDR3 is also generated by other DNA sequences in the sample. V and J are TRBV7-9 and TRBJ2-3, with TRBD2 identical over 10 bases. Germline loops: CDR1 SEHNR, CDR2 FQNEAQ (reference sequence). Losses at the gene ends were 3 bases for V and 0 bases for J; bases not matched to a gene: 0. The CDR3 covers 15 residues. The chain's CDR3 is CASSLTSGSTDTQYF. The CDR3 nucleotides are TGTGCCAGCAGCTTGACTAGCGGGAGCACAGATACGCAGTATTTT.

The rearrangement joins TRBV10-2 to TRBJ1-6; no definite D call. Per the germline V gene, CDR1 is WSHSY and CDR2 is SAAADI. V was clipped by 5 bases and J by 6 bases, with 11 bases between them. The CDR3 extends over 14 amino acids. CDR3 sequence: CASSPTVRNSPLHF. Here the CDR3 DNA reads TGCGCCAGCAGTCCGACGGTGCGTAATTCACCCCTCCACTTT.

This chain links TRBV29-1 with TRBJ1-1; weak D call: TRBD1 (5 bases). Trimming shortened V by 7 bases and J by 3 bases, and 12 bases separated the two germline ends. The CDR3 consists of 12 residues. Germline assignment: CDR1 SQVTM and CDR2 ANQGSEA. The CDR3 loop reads CSGSFRDTEAFF. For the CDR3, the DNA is TGCAGCGGAAGTTTCAGGGACACTGAAGCTTTCTTT.

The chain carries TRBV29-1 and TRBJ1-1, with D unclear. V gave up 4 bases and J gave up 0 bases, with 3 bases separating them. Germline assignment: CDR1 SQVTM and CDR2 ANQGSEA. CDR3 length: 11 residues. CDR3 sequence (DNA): TGCAGCGTTGCGCTGAACACTGAAGCTTTCTTT. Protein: CSVALNTEAFF. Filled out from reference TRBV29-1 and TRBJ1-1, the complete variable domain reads SAVISQKPSRDICQRGTSLTIQCQVDSQVTMMFWYRQQPGQSLTLIATANQGSEATYESGFVIDKFPISRPNLTFSTLTVSNMSPEDSSIYLCSVALNTEAFFGQGTRLTVV.

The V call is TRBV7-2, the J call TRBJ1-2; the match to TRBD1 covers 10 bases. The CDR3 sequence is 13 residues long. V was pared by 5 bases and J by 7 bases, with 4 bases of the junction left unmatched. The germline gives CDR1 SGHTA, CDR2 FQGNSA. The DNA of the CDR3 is TGTGCCAGCAGCGCCGGGACAGGGGTTGGCTACACCTTC. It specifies CASSAGTGVGYTF.

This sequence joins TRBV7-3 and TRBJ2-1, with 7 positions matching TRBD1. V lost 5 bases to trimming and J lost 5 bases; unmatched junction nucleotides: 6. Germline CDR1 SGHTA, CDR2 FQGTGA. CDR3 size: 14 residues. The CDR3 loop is CASSPDRVHNEQFF. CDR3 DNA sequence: TGTGCCAGCAGCCCCGACAGGGTACACAATGAGCAGTTCTTC.

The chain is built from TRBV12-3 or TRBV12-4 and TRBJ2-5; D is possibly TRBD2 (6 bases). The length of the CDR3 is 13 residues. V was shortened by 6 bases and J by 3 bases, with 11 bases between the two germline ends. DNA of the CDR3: TGTGCCAGCAGGCCGCGCGGGAAAGAGACCCAGTACTTC. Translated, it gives CASRPRGKETQYF.